The rows below give T cell receptor beta chains drawn from one sample of a study of shared clonotypes between healthy human individuals. Profiled with immunoSEQ multiplex PCR; TCRdb holds only in-frame clones, not every one. Found here are about 680,000 clones, roughly 94% of them singletons; the top ten hold approximately 22%. The sample comprised naive CD8+ T cells sorted from blood. These receptors were obtained from a man between 25 and 39 years old in good health. The conserved cysteine and the conserved F or W are not part of the CDR3 here. A D gene is named only where the DNA matches it firmly.

ASSLRHLDEQY,TRBV5-1,NA
ASSPGTELYEQY,TRBV7-6,TRBD1
ASSPGQGAFREKLF,TRBV7-8,TRBD1
ASNLGSSYNEQF,TRBV5-4,NA
ASSLGLAGGPEQY,TRBV11-2,TRBD2
ASSQETGWNTEAF,TRBV4-3,NA
ASSSRVTEAF,TRBV27,NA
ASSGTSGSQGEQF,TRBV9,TRBD2
ASSLGVEQF,TRBV7-9,NA
ASSPVLGELF,TRBV7-9,NA
ASSDGPGDREAF,TRBV10-1,NA
ASTPVGGGNYGYT,TRBV9,NA
ASSYLTGGTDTQY,TRBV6-6,TRBD1
ASSRRALGELF,TRBV28,NA
ASSIDTGGYTGELF,TRBV19,TRBD1
ASSVAGTGLQETQY,TRBV9,TRBD1
ASSFGGYNEQF,TRBV28,NA
AISEAGIGSYNEQF,TRBV10-3,NA
ASSQTGGSYNEQF,TRBV4-3,TRBD1
ASSLVGLPNQPQH,TRBV5-8,NA
ASSIAGLNYGYT,TRBV19,NA
ASSLSRGTDGYT,TRBV6-6,NA
ASSDSGSGVEQY,TRBV9,TRBD2
ASSQEEREGNTIY,TRBV4-1,NA
ASSYGETQY,TRBV6-5,NA
ASSLVAQDRGSYGYT,TRBV7-8,TRBD1
AKETGIDSGANVLT,TRBV7-9,TRBD1
ASSESKETQY,TRBV10-2,NA
ASSYSAGGTPEQF,TRBV6-6,NA
ASSSGTGDYEQY,TRBV27,NA
ASTVRLGFGTGELF,TRBV5-6,NA
ASSVAGTPGNTIY,TRBV9,NA
ASSPDGLMTDTQY,TRBV11-3,NA
ASSQVRAYEQY,TRBV4-3,NA
ASRERTRGTDTQY,TRBV28,TRBD2
AWEPPNTDTQY,TRBV30,NA
ASSPLSDRTSGNTIY,TRBV4-2,NA
ASSFPGMDTQY,TRBV11-2,NA
ASSLATNTEAF,TRBV7-9,NA
ASSMGSSGRPTYNEQF,TRBV19,TRBD2
ASSLVRGSTDEQF,TRBV27,NA
SVGAGFNQPQH,TRBV29-1,NA
ASSLAQGAFYEQY,TRBV5-1,TRBD1
ASSMDPGLVSGELF,TRBV19,NA
ASSFRDSYGYT,TRBV5-6,TRBD1
ASSPGRTGKVEQY,TRBV18,TRBD1
ASSATATGAGNTIY,TRBV7-9,TRBD1
ASSLGGSYEQY,TRBV27,NA
ASSPRGWGSDDTQY,TRBV9,NA
ASNPLGGGTGTEAF,TRBV28,NA
ASSFPGEAF,TRBV7-9,NA
ASSLSGTSGNNEQF,TRBV27,TRBD2
ASSITRDNRAYEQY,TRBV4-2,NA
ASSPGPFSNQPQH,TRBV27,NA
ASSLGAGEQY,TRBV13,NA
ASLKQGGPYEQY,TRBV10-2,NA
ASRIDSNPLAGNTIY,TRBV28,NA